Shown below are 25 T cell receptor beta chains from a single sample sequenced in a study of T cell repertoires in cytomegalovirus infection. From the reads, TCRdb called clonotypes with MiXCR, one entry per CDR3 protein. The sample lists 400,000 to 550,000 distinct CDR3 sequences, 11% occurring once. The sample comprised PBMCs. The receptors derive from a human donor in good health (CMV status not recorded). Some clones in this sample may be carry-over from other donors' samples.

Worth noting for this clonotype: This may be a read error, as it is one base from a much larger clone. This rearrangement joins TRBV27 to TRBJ2-2; D tentatively fits TRBD1 or TRBD2 (5 bases each). The CDR3 runs 17 residues. The germline CDR1 and CDR2 sequences are MNHEY and SMNVEV (reference sequence). Trimming removed 0 bases from V and 6 bases from J, with 17 bases in between. The DNA for the CDR3 is TGTGCCAGCAGTTTATCCCCCGGGGCCCTCGGCTCCGGGGAGCTGTTTTTT. Translating it yields CASSLSPGALGSGELFF.

Many counts were recorded for this clonotype. The chain uses TRBV9 and TRBJ2-1, with TRBD1 as a possible D gene (6 bases). Germline CDR1 reads SGDLS; CDR2 reads YYNGEE. The CDR3 runs 13 residues. V was clipped by 4 bases and J by 8 bases, with 13 bases between them. In nucleotides, the CDR3 is TGTGCCAGCAGCTTCCATGAGGGGGATGAGCAGTTCTTC. Translating it yields CASSFHEGDEQFF.

J is TRBJ1-5 and V is TRBV24-1; D is ambiguous. V shed 1 base and J shed 5 bases, with 8 bases lying between them. CDR1 and CDR2 (germline): KGHDR, SFDVKD. The CDR3 consists of 14 residues. The CDR3 DNA reads TGTGCCACCAGTGATTTAGGGAGGGATCAGCCCCAGCATTTT. This codes for CATSDLGRDQPQHF.

This clonotype has a handful of counts. CDR3 nucleotide sequence: TGTGCCAGCAGCCTTCTGGGATATAGAGCTTTCTTT. Protein: CASSLLGYRAFF. V and J are TRBV11-2 and TRBJ1-1; the D is unclear. The CDR3 has 12 residues. In germline, CDR1 is SGHAT, CDR2 FQNNGV. Trimming removed 5 bases at V and 10 bases at J, with 14 bases between.

In its sample, this clonotype was seen many times. V and J are TRBV28 and TRBJ2-1; the D gene is possibly TRBD2 (6 bases). The CDR3 is 17 residues long. The V end was cut by 5 bases, the J end by 7 bases, with 24 bases between. The germline V gene encodes CDR1 MDHEN and CDR2 SYDVKM. CDR3: CASSPPFDREATNEQFF. In DNA, the CDR3 is TGTGCCAGCAGTCCCCCTTTTGATAGGGAGGCGACTAATGAGCAGTTCTTC.

This clonotype was counted ten times or more. This chain uses TRBV6-2 or TRBV6-3 with TRBJ2-3; 11 bases align to TRBD2. Unmatched junction bases numbered 12, after V lost 6 bases and J lost 4 bases. CDR3 length: 17 amino acids. Germline V gene lookup returns CDR1 MNHEY and CDR2 SVGEGT. The CDR3 sequence: CASSLAGGILRADTQYF. CDR3 DNA: TGTGCCAGCAGCCTAGCGGGAGGTATCTTGCGAGCAGATACGCAGTATTTT.

This clonotype was counted at least ten times. The chain recombines TRBV18 with TRBJ2-5, with TRBD1 as a possible D gene (5 bases). Germline V gene data show CDR1 as KGHSH and CDR2 as LQKENI. V was trimmed by 3 bases and J by 3 bases, leaving 11 bases between them. This CDR3 spans 14 amino acids. CDR3 in amino acids: CASSPPAREETQYF. Here the CDR3 DNA reads TGTGCCAGCTCACCTCCCGCCAGGGAAGAGACCCAGTACTTC.

This clonotype was seen repeatedly, ten times or more. This chain joins TRBV7-8 and TRBJ1-1; D gene unclear. The CDR3 consists of 13 residues. Trimming removed 5 bases at V and 3 bases at J, with 10 bases between. Germline assignment: CDR1 SGHVS and CDR2 FQNEAQ. The CDR3 protein is CASSLSSHTEAFF. The CDR3 DNA is TGTGCCAGCAGCCTTTCAAGCCACACTGAAGCTTTCTTT.

This clonotype was detected ten times or more. The gene calls are TRBV28 and TRBJ1-5; D is ambiguous. The CDR3 extends over 15 amino acids. The germline gives CDR1 MDHEN, CDR2 SYDVKM. Between the trimmed V and J ends, which lost 1 base and 2 bases, there was a span of 9 bases. The CDR3 DNA reads TGTGCCAGCAGTTTATTAGGTAGGGGCAATCAGCCCCAGCATTTT. Protein: CASSLLGRGNQPQHF.

At least ten counts were recorded for this clonotype. The chain employs TRBV27 and TRBJ1-1; D is undetermined. V gave up 8 bases and J gave up 0 bases, with 7 bases separating them. This CDR3 is 12 amino acids long. CDR1 MNHEY and CDR2 SMNVEV come from the germline V gene (reference sequence). CDR3 sequence reads: CASGHLNTEAFF. The DNA of the CDR3 is TGTGCCAGCGGGCACTTGAACACTGAAGCTTTCTTT.

This clonotype showed up many times. This chain connects TRBV11-1 to TRBJ2-7; D remains unclear. The CDR3 is made up of 14 amino acids. V shed 6 bases and J shed 0 bases, with 12 bases lying between them. The germline gives CDR1 SGHAT, CDR2 FQDESV (reference sequence). CDR3 bases: TGTGCCAGCAGTTACGGCCAAAGCTCCTACGAGCAGTACTTC. Translated, it gives CASSYGQSSYEQYF.

In its sample, this clonotype was seen many times. The V gene is TRBV12-3 or TRBV12-4, the J gene TRBJ1-1; 10 bases fit TRBD1. V lost 8 bases, J lost 4 bases, and 7 bases stayed unmatched. The CDR3 contains 14 residues. CDR3 nucleotides: TGTGCCAGCTCCGGGACAGGGGCCGTCACTGAAGCTTTCTTT. This sequence encodes CASSGTGAVTEAFF.

The chain couples TRBV6-4 to TRBJ1-2; TRBD1 might be the D (6 bases). Trimming pared 4 bases from V and 4 bases from J, leaving 10 bases between. This CDR3 spans 13 amino acids. Per the germline V gene, CDR1 is MRHNA and CDR2 is SNTAGT. The CDR3 DNA follows: TGTGCCAGCAGTGGGGGGCTTGGCTATGGCTACACCTTC. Its translation is CASSGGLGYGYTF.

This clonotype was counted at least ten times. This chain joins TRBV7-2 and TRBJ2-1; a possible D gene is TRBD1 (5 bases). The length of the CDR3 is 12 residues. The germline V and J ends were trimmed by 4 bases and 8 bases, with 9 bases remaining between them. In germline, CDR1 is SGHTA, CDR2 FQGNSA. The CDR3 DNA reads TGTGCCAGCAGCTCCATCAGGGATGAGCAGTTCTTC. It translates to CASSSIRDEQFF. Complete variable domain (other parts from reference TRBV7-2 and TRBJ2-1): GAGVSQSPSNKVTEKGKDVELRCDPISGHTALYWYRQSLGQGLEFLIYFQGNSAPDKSGLPSDRFSAERTGGSVSTLTIQRTQQEDSAVYLCASSSIRDEQFFGPGTRLTVL.

At least ten counts were recorded for this clonotype. This chain uses TRBV27 with TRBJ2-3; 9 positions match TRBD1. V lost 5 bases to trimming and J lost 0 bases; unmatched junction nucleotides: 6. The CDR3 runs to 16 residues. From germline, CDR1 is MNHEY and CDR2 SMNVEV (reference sequence). The CDR3: CASSPWTGASTDTQYF. DNA for the CDR3: TGTGCCAGCAGTCCCTGGACAGGGGCCAGCACAGATACGCAGTATTTT.

The V gene is TRBV29-1, the J gene TRBJ1-2; no clear D gene. Germline V gene sequence: CDR1 SQVTM, CDR2 ANQGSEA. CDR3 length equals 12 residues. With 7 bases removed from V and 3 bases from J, the gap between germline ends came to 12 bases. The CDR3 reads CSATTDYYGYTF. The CDR3 DNA reads TGCAGCGCCACGACGGACTACTATGGCTACACCTTC.

The rearrangement joins TRBV20-1 to TRBJ1-5, with D tentatively TRBD1 (5 bases). Trimming shortened V by 3 bases and J by 3 bases, and 18 bases separated the two germline ends. In germline, CDR1 is DFQATT, CDR2 SNEGSKA (reference sequence). The CDR3 consists of 16 residues. CDR3 residues: CSASSIRGYVNQPQHF. Here the CDR3 DNA reads TGCAGTGCTAGTAGTATCCGGGGGTATGTCAATCAGCCCCAGCATTTT.

This clonotype occurred many times. CDR3 nucleotides: TGTGCCAGCAGCTTACAAGGGGGAGCCCCCTACGAGCAGTACTTC. Translation gives CASSLQGGAPYEQYF. This rearrangement joins TRBV7-6 to TRBJ2-7; D may be TRBD1 (6 bases). Germline V gene data show CDR1 as SGHVS and CDR2 as FNYEAQ. The V and J ends lost 2 bases and 2 bases respectively, with 13 bases between them. This CDR3 spans 15 amino acids. The full variable domain, in which reference TRBV7-6 and TRBJ2-7 provide the parts outside the CDR3, is GAGVSQSPRYKVTKRGQDVALRCDPISGHVSLYWYRQALGQGPEFLTYFNYEAQQDKSGLPNDRFSAERPEGSISTLTIQRTEQRDSAMYRCASSLQGGAPYEQYFGPGTRLTVT.

This clonotype was counted many times. The chain's CDR3 is CASSLLGEARQETQYF. CDR3 sequence (DNA): TGTGCCAGCAGTTTATTGGGGGAGGCCCGCCAAGAGACCCAGTACTTC. This rearrangement joins TRBV12-3 or TRBV12-4 to TRBJ2-5; tentative D call: TRBD2 (6 bases). V gave up 2 bases and J gave up 1 base, with 14 bases separating them. CDR3 size: 16 residues.

This clonotype occurred many times. In DNA, the CDR3 is TGTGCCAGCAGCCCGATACAGGGGCTGGGCGTCCTGACTTTC. The encoded protein is CASSPIQGLGVLTF. The gene calls are TRBV7-3 and TRBJ2-6, with TRBD1 identical over 7 bases. The germline gives CDR1 SGHTA, CDR2 FQGTGA. V was pared by 5 bases and J by 12 bases, with 10 bases of the junction left unmatched. The CDR3 contains 14 residues.

This clonotype has at least ten counts. The chain has TRBV12-3 or TRBV12-4 and TRBJ2-7, with TRBD2 identical over 11 bases. Trimming cost V 4 bases and J 3 bases; bases outside gene matches: 14. CDR3 size: 18 residues. The CDR3 spells CASSSRLAGPPRGYEQYF. CDR3 sequence (DNA): TGTGCCAGCAGTTCCAGACTAGCGGGACCCCCCCGGGGCTACGAGCAGTACTTC.

This clonotype was recorded at least ten times. This chain connects TRBV3-1 to TRBJ2-5; 11 bases are a match to TRBD1. The CDR3 totals 15 residues. J lost 1 base, V lost 3 bases, and 1 base had no gene match. Germline V CDR1 and CDR2: LGHDT, YNNKEL (reference sequence). CDR3 in DNA: TGTGCCAGCAGCCAGGGACAGGGGGGCCAAGAGACCCAGTACTTC. Its translation: CASSQGQGGQETQYF.

This clonotype was counted at least ten times. CDR3 amino acids: CASSLTGQGVYGYTF. In nucleotides, the CDR3 is TGTGCCAGCAGCCTAACGGGACAGGGAGTCTATGGCTACACCTTC. The rearrangement links TRBV7-2 to TRBJ1-2; 9 bases match TRBD1. The CDR3 runs 15 residues. V gave up 5 bases and J gave up 4 bases; unmatched junction bases: 8. Looked up from germline, CDR1 is SGHTA and CDR2 is FQGNSA.

This clonotype showed up many times. The chain joins TRBV20-1 to TRBJ1-5, with TRBD1 identical over 9 bases. CDR3 length: 15 residues. V lost 6 bases and J lost 3; bases outside the gene matches: 9. The germline V gene has CDR1 DFQATT and CDR2 SNEGSKA (reference sequence). CDR3 sequence (DNA): TGCAGTGCCCAGAGAACAGGGGGCCTCAATCAGCCCCAGCATTTT. Encoded protein: CSAQRTGGLNQPQHF.

The chain combines TRBV20-1 with TRBJ2-6; D is unresolved. This CDR3 is built from 11 residues. Trimming removed 3 bases at V and 9 bases at J, with 6 bases between. CDR1 and CDR2 from the germline V gene are DFQATT and SNEGSKA (reference sequence). This CDR3 is CSARLDNVLTF. CDR3 bases: TGCAGTGCTAGGCTCGACAACGTCCTGACTTTC.